These 20 T cell receptor beta chains came from one sample sequenced in a study of T cells expressing NK-cell markers. TCRdb re-called the 5' RACE reads; every CDR3 protein appears as one record, without DNA. The sample data list hundreds of thousands of distinct CDR3 sequences. Specimen: blood T cells: a sorted CD56 or NKG2C T cell subset, CD4+ or CD8+ T cells, or bulk PBMC T cells (not recorded which). Every receptor here comes from a woman between 18 and 75 years old in good health.

The chain carries TRBV5-4 and TRBJ2-1; the TRBD1 assignment by TCRdb is unverifiable without DNA. Germline values: CDR1 SGHNT, CDR2 YYREEE (reference sequence). The CDR3 runs 15 residues. This chain's CDR3 is CATPGGRGSYNEQFF.

The chain employs TRBV3-1 and TRBJ1-1. This CDR3 has 14 amino acids. The V gene's germline CDR1 is LGHDT and CDR2 YNNKEL (reference sequence). The CDR3 here is CASSQVAGNTEAFF. The variable domain in full, completed from reference TRBV3-1 and TRBJ1-1, reads DTAVSQTPKYLVTQMGNDKSIKCEQNLGHDTMYWYKQDSKKFLKIMFSYNNKELIINETVPNRFSPKSPDKAHLNLHINSLELGDSAVYFCASSQVAGNTEAFFGQGTRLTVV.

The chain recombines TRBV19 with TRBJ1-4. CDR1 LNHDA and CDR2 SQIVND come from the germline V gene (reference sequence). This CDR3 is built from 12 residues. CDR3 loop: CARRIDEIELFF.

This chain's CDR3 is CASSAQGVYDEQYF. The chain has TRBV9 and TRBJ2-7; the TRBD1 assignment by TCRdb is unverifiable without DNA. Germline-derived CDR1 and CDR2 are SGDLS and YYNGEE. The length of the CDR3 is 14 residues. Full variable domain (missing parts from reference TRBV9 and TRBJ2-7): DSGVTQTPKHLITATGQRVTLRCSPRSGDLSVYWYQQSLDQGLQFLIQYYNGEERAKGNILERFSAQQFPDLHSELNLSSLELGDSALYFCASSAQGVYDEQYFGPGTRLTVT.

The chain employs TRBV4-2 and TRBJ2-7. The length of the CDR3 is 15 residues. From germline, CDR1 is LGHNA and CDR2 YNFKEQ. The CDR3 here is CASSQVLRIDYEQYF.

V and J are TRBV28 and TRBJ2-7; TCRdb's D call of TRBD1 is untestable without DNA. Germline V gene lookup returns CDR1 MDHEN and CDR2 SYDVKM. The CDR3 covers 15 residues. CDR3 loop: CATSPGVGRTYEQYF.

V and J are TRBV12-3 or TRBV12-4 and TRBJ1-5; TCRdb designates TRBD1, a call that cannot be tested without DNA. This CDR3 is 13 amino acids long. CDR3 residues: CASSLWGGQPQHF.

The chain joins TRBV5-1 to TRBJ2-1; TCRdb indicates TRBD2, and absent DNA this call remains unverified. The CDR3 runs 15 residues. Germline lookup yields CDR1 SGHRS and CDR2 YFSETQ. CDR3 sequence: CASSLVLAGGSEQFF.

The chain employs TRBV20-1 and TRBJ1-4. The CDR3 consists of 15 residues. Germline CDR1 and CDR2: DFQATT and SNEGSKA (reference sequence). The CDR3 loop reads CSARDSASMWEKLFF.

The chain combines TRBV7-9 with TRBJ2-7; TCRdb's assignment of TRBD2 cannot be checked, as there is no DNA. Germline assignment: CDR1 SEHNR and CDR2 FQNEAQ (reference sequence). The CDR3 spans 17 residues. The CDR3 region is CASSLDGLAGDSYEQYF. The variable domain in full, completed from reference TRBV7-9 and TRBJ2-7, reads DTGVSQNPRHKITKRGQNVTFRCDPISEHNRLYWYRQTLGQGPEFLTYFQNEAQLEKSRLLSDRFSAERPKGSFSTLEIQRTEQGDSAMYLCASSLDGLAGDSYEQYFGPGTRLTVT.

The CDR3 here is CATHFTGTQNTEAFF. This chain links TRBV12-3 or TRBV12-4 with TRBJ1-1; TCRdb proposes TRBD1, but this gene call is untestable without DNA. The length of the CDR3 is 15 residues.

The chain has TRBV5-6 and TRBJ2-1; TCRdb's D call, TRBD2, is unchecked because there is no DNA. CDR1 is SGHDT, CDR2 YYEEEE, per germline. The CDR3 is 16 amino acids. The CDR3: CASSLVGLASYNEQFF.

V is TRBV5-1 and J is TRBJ2-1; TCRdb returns TRBD1, unconfirmable since there is no DNA. The CDR3 loop spans 13 amino acids. In germline, CDR1 is SGHRS, CDR2 YFSETQ. The CDR3 is CASSPGGNDEQFF.

V and J are TRBV9 and TRBJ2-1. The CDR3 has 16 amino acids. The germline gives CDR1 SGDLS, CDR2 YYNGEE. The chain's CDR3 is CASSVASGSPYNEQFF.

This rearrangement joins TRBV5-1 to TRBJ2-1. The CDR3 sequence is 15 residues long. In germline, CDR1 is SGHRS, CDR2 YFSETQ. The CDR3 protein is CASSLDVGLYNEQFF. Drawing the rest from reference TRBV5-1 and TRBJ2-1, the complete variable domain is KAGVTQTPRYLIKTRGQQVTLSCSPISGHRSVSWYQQTPGQGLQFLFEYFSETQRNKGNFPGRFSGRQFSNSRSEMNVSTLELGDSALYLCASSLDVGLYNEQFFGPGTRLTVL.

The CDR3 loop is CATSSNTGELFF. This chain links TRBV15 with TRBJ2-2. The CDR3 covers 12 residues. Germline lookup yields CDR1 LNHNV and CDR2 YYDKDF (reference sequence).

V usage is TRBV5-1 and J usage is TRBJ2-3; TCRdb's D gene call, TRBD2, goes unchecked for lack of DNA. CDR1 SGHRS and CDR2 YFSETQ come from the germline V gene. This CDR3 has 14 residues. The CDR3: CASTGLAGTDTQYF.

The V gene is TRBV5-6, the J gene TRBJ2-2; TCRdb outputs TRBD1, but without DNA this stays unchecked. CDR3 length equals 16 residues. Germline loops: CDR1 SGHDT, CDR2 YYEEEE. CDR3 in amino acids: CASSPQGQAGTGELFF.

This chain uses TRBV18 with TRBJ2-7; TCRdb lists TRBD1, though no DNA is available to test this call. Germline V gene lookup returns CDR1 KGHSH and CDR2 LQKENI. The CDR3 is 15 residues long. CDR3 sequence reads: CASSPTRDSLYEQYF.

The chain is built from TRBV12-3 or TRBV12-4 and TRBJ2-7; TCRdb selects TRBD1, and the lack of DNA leaves this call unchecked. The CDR3 contains 16 residues. CDR3 amino acids: CASSPQGRSGFNEQYF.